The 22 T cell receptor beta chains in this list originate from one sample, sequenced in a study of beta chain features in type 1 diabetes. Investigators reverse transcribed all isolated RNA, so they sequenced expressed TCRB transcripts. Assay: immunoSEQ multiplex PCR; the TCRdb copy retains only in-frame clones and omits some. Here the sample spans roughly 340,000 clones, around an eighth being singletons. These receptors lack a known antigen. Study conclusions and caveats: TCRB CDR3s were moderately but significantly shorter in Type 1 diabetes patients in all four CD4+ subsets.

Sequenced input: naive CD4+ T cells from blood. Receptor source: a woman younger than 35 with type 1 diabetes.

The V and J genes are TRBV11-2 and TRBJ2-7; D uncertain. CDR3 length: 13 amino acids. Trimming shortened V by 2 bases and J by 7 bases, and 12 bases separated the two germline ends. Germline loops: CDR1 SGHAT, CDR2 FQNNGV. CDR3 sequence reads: CASSLRIGGEQYV. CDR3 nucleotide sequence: TGTGCCAGCAGCTTACGCATCGGTGGAGAGCAGTACGTC.

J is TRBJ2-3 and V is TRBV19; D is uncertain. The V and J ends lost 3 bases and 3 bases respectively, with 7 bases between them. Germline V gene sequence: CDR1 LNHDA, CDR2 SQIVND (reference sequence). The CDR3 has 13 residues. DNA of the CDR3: TGTGCCAGTAGTATTGCGGTGACAGATACGCAGTATTTT. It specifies CASSIAVTDTQYF. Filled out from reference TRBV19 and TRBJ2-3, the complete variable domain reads DGGITQSPKYLFRKEGQNVTLSCEQNLNHDAMYWYRQDPGQGLRLIYYSQIVNDFQKGDIAEGYSVSREKKESFPLTVTSAQKNPTAFYLCASSIAVTDTQYFGPGTRLTVL.

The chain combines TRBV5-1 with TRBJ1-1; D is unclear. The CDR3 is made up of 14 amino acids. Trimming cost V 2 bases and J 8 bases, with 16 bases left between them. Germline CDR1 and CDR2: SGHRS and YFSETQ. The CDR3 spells CASSFGEPGKEAFF. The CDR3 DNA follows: TGCGCCAGCAGCTTTGGGGAGCCGGGAAAAGAAGCTTTCTTT. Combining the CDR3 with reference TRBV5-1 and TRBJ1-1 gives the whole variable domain KAGVTQTPRYLIKTRGQQVTLSCSPISGHRSVSWYQQTPGQGLQFLFEYFSETQRNKGNFPGRFSGRQFSNSRSEMNVSTLELGDSALYLCASSFGEPGKEAFFGQGTRLTVV.

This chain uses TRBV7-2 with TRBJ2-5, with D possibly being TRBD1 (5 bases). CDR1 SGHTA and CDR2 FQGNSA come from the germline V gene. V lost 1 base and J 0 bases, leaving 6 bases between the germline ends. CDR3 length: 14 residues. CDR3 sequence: CASSLDRYQETQYF. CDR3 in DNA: TGTGCCAGCAGCTTAGACAGGTACCAAGAGACCCAGTACTTC.

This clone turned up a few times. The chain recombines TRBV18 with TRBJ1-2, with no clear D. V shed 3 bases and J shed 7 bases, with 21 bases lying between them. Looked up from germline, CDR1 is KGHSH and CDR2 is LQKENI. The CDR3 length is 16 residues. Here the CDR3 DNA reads TGTGCCAGCTCACCTACTCCGGTTGCGGGAGGTGGTGGCTACACCTTC. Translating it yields CASSPTPVAGGGGYTF. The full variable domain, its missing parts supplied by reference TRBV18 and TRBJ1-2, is NAGVMQNPRHLVRRRGQEARLRCSPMKGHSHVYWYRQLPEEGLKFMVYLQKENIIDESGMPKERFSAEFPKEGPSILRIQQVVRGDSAAYFCASSPTPVAGGGGYTFGSGTRLTVV.

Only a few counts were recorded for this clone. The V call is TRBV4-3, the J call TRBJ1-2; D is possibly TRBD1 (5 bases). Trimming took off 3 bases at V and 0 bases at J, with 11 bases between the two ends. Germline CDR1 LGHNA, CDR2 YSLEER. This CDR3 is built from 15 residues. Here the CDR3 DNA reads TGCGCCAGCAGCCAGCAGACAGCAGCTAACTATGGCTACACCTTC. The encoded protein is CASSQQTAANYGYTF.

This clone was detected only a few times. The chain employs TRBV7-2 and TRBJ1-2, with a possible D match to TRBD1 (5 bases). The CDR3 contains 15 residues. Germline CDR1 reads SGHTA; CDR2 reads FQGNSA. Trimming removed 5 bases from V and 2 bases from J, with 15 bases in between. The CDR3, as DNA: TGTGCCAGCAGCCCCTTCCGGGCAGGGAACTATGGCTACACCTTC. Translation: CASSPFRAGNYGYTF.

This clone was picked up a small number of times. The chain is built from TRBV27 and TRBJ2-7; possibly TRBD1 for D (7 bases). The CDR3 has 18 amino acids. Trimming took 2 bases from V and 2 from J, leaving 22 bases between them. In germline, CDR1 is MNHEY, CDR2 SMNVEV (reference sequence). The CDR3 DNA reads TGTGCCAGCAGTTTACGTTTTGTCGGGCGGGACAGACCCTACGAGCAGTACTTC. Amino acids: CASSLRFVGRDRPYEQYF.

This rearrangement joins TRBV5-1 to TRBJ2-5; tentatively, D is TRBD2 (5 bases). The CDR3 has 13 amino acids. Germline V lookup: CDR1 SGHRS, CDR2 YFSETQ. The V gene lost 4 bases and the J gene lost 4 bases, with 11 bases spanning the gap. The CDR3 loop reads CASSDVASETQYF. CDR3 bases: TGCGCCAGCAGCGATGTAGCGTCAGAGACCCAGTACTTC. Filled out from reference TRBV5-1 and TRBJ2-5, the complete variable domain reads KAGVTQTPRYLIKTRGQQVTLSCSPISGHRSVSWYQQTPGQGLQFLFEYFSETQRNKGNFPGRFSGRQFSNSRSEMNVSTLELGDSALYLCASSDVASETQYFGPGTRLLVL.

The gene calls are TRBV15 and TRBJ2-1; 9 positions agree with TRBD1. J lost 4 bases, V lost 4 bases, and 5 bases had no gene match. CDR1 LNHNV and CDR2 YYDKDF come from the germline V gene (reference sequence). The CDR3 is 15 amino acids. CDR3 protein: CATSIGTGLYNEQFF. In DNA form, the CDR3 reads TGTGCCACCAGCATCGGGACAGGGCTTTACAATGAGCAGTTCTTC.

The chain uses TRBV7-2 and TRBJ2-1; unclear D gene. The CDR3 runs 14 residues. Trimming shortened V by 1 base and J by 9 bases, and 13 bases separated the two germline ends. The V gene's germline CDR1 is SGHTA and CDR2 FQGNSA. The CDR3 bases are TGTGCCAGCAGCTTAGATTACGTTTTAGCTGAGCAGTTCTTC. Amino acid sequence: CASSLDYVLAEQFF.

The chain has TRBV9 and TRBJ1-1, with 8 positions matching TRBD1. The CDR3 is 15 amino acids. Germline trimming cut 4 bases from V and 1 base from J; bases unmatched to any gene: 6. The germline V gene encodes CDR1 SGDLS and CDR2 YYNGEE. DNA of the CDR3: TGTGCCAGCAGCAACTTTGGACAGGGGAACACTGAAGCTTTCTTT. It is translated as CASSNFGQGNTEAFF.

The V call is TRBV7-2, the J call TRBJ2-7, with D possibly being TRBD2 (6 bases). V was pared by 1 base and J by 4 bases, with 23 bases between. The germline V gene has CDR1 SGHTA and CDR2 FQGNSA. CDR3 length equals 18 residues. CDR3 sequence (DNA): TGTGCCAGCAGCTTAGGGCTAGCGCGTCTCGGGGTCCCTTACGAGCAGTACGTC. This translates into CASSLGLARLGVPYEQYV.

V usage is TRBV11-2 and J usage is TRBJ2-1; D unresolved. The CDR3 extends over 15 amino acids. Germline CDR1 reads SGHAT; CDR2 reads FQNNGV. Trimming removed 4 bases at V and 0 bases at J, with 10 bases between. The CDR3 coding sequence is TGTGCCAGCAGCTCCCTACGCGGCTCCTACAATGAGCAGTTCTTC. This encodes CASSSLRGSYNEQFF. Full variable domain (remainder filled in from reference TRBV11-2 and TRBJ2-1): EAGVAQSPRYKIIEKRQSVAFWCNPISGHATLYWYQQILGQGPKLLIQFQNNGVVDDSQLPKDRFSAERLKGVDSTLKIQPAKLEDSAVYLCASSSLRGSYNEQFFGPGTRLTVL.

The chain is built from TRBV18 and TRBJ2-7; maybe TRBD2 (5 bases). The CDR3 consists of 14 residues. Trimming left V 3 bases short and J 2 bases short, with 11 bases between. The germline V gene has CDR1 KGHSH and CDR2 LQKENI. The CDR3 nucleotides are TGTGCCAGCTCACCTACCGGGATCACCTACGAGCAGTACGTC. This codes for CASSPTGITYEQYV.

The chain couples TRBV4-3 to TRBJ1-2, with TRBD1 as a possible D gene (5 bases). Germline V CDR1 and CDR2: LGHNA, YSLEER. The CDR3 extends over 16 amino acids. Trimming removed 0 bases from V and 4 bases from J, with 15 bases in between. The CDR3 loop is CASSQDGQASIYGYTF. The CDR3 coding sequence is TGCGCCAGCAGCCAAGACGGACAAGCCTCTATCTATGGCTACACCTTC.

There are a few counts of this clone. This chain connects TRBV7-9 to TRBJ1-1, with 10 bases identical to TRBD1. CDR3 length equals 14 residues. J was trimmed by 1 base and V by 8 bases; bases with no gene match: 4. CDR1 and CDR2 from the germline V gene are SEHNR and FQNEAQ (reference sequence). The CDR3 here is CASSRTGGNTEAFF. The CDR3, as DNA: TGTGCCAGCTCTCGGACAGGGGGGAACACTGAAGCTTTCTTT. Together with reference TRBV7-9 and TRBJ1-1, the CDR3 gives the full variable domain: DTGVSQNPRHKITKRGQNVTFRCDPISEHNRLYWYRQTLGQGPEFLTYFQNEAQLEKSRLLSDRFSAERPKGSFSTLEIQRTEQGDSAMYLCASSRTGGNTEAFFGQGTRLTVV.

The CDR3 sequence is CASSQEAVPMNTEAFF. The DNA for the CDR3 is TGCGCCAGCAGCCAAGAGGCCGTTCCCATGAACACTGAAGCTTTCTTT. The chain recombines TRBV4-1 with TRBJ1-1, with D unresolved. This CDR3 comprises 16 residues. CDR1 MGHRA and CDR2 YSYEKL come from the germline V gene. Trimming left V 0 bases short and J 0 bases short, with 11 bases between.

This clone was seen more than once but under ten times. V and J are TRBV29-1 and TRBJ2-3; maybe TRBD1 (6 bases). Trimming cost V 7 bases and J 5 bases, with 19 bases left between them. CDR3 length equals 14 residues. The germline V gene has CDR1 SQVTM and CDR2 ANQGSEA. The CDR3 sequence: CSAHPGQLIDTQYF. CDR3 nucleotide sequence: TGCAGCGCTCACCCTGGACAGTTGATAGATACGCAGTATTTT.

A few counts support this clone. The CDR3 DNA sequence: TGTGCCACCAGCAGGAATCAGGGCCCCTACGAGCAGTACTTC. Its protein is CATSRNQGPYEQYF. The gene calls are TRBV15 and TRBJ2-7, with D perhaps TRBD1 (5 bases). The V gene lost 3 bases and the J gene lost 2 bases, with 11 bases spanning the gap. The CDR3 covers 14 residues. CDR1 and CDR2 from the germline V gene are LNHNV and YYDKDF (reference sequence).

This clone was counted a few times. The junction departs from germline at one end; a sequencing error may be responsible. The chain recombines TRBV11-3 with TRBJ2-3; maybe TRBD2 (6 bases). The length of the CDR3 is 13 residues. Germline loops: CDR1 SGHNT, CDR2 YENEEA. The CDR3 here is CASSLGLVDKQYF. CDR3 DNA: TGTGCCAGCAGCTTAGGACTAGTCGATAAGCAGTATTTT. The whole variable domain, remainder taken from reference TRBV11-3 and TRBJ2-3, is EAGVVQSPRYKIIEKKQPVAFWCNPISGHNTLYWYLQNLGQGPELLIRYENEEAVDDSQLPKDRFSAERLKGVDSTLKIQPAELGDSAVYLCASSLGLVDKQYFGPGTRLTVL.

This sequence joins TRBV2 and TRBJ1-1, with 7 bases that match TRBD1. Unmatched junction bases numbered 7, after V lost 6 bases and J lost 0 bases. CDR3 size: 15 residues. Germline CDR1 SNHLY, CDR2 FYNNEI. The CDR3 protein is CASRTGSVMNTEAFF. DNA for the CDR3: TGTGCCAGCAGGACAGGGTCGGTGATGAACACTGAAGCTTTCTTT.